The source of this TCR beta chain is a study of shared clonotypes between healthy human individuals (dated by TCRdb to 2018 to 2021). For context, the study as a whole: A couple of women and a few men aged 18 to 49 years were included in the cohort. For each donor, CD4 naive and CD4 memory were each run on three plates, CD8 naive on two plates, and CD8 memory on one plate. To estimate repertoire size and how much clonotypes are shared between individuals, the study performed deep sequencing of blood TCR repertoires from a few healthy adults. Libraries were prepared and TCR repertoires were sequenced by different laboratories using diverse techniques, in order to increase sequencing depth and limit assay-specific biases. Per donor, leukapheresis produced somewhere between about 0.8 and 9 billion PBMCs.

In regard to this clone: Its specific antigen is unknown. Base qualities are not recorded, but no much larger clone differs from it by a single base.

V was cut back by 2 bases and J by 4 bases, leaving a gap of 11 bases between them. From a lookup of the germline V gene, CDR1 and CDR2 are MNHNS and SASEGT. From its cysteine to its phenylalanine, the CDR3 spans 14 amino acids. Only the CDR3 DNA stays, 42 bases, in frame from base 1. Using the deep immunoSEQ assay, TCR CDR3 regions were amplified from genomic DNA by multiplex PCR. Genomic DNA extracted from each cell subset was distributed evenly over all wells of several immunoSEQ 96-well plates, and each plate served as one replicate. Each replicate PCR for sorted subsets received approximately 200 ng genomic DNA, equal to tens of thousands of T cell genomes. Purified libraries were quantified with a Qubit 3.0 fluorometer, sized on a Bioanalyzer 2100, and re-quantified with the KAPA Library Quantification kit. Every immunoSEQ 96-well plate was sequenced on a separate single-read 150-cycle Illumina NextSeq 550 flow cell. The original methods were these. The immunoSEQ output contained only junctional sequences without quality scores, so filtering could not match that applied to full-length reads. To assign V/J genes and CDR3, sequences were annotated using PyIR, a Python wrapper for IgBLAST v1.9, with IMGT germline references. Reads were filtered out if the reads had weak V/J assignments (E-value above 1e-6), no CDR3, stop codons, out-of-frame junctions, or ambiguous translated residues. V3J clonotypes were defined as sequences sharing an identical inferred V gene, J gene, and CDR3 amino acid sequence. Percentage overlap between repertoires was calculated by dividing the number of shared unique clonotypes by the size of the smaller repertoire. RTK rarefaction, the Chao1 estimator, and Recon v2.1 estimates of unobserved clonotypes were used to assess repertoire richness. Generation probabilities were computed with OLGA for all TCRbeta clonotypes obtained by the gDNA method from several donors. TCRdb retrieved this table from immuneACCESS and kept in-frame rearrangements only. Not all clones are present; in checked studies, unresolved V genes account for under half, and no reason is known for the remainder. V, J and clone size derive from that table, while D and trimming were established from the DNA sequence. This sample is represented by some 1.5 million clones; roughly 98% of them were singletons. About 0.45% of the sample goes to the ten largest clones.

General study outcomes and caveats: Because the study included only a small number of donors, the genetic and exposure-history diversity represented was limited. Estimated clonotype richness was generally larger for naive than for memory subsets. Clonotypes shared by all four sorted-subset donors showed higher generation probabilities than non-shared clonotypes. Across a few donors, approximately 5% of naive CD4, roughly 3.4% of naive CD8, 2.3% of memory CD4, and 0.3% to 0.45% of memory CD8 clonotypes were shared. Pairwise subsampling indicated that sequencing depth was expected to affect the degree of clonotype sharing among donors. Incomplete sequencing was indicated by rarefaction of sorted-subset datasets, despite the large sequencing depth. Only blood was sampled, and tissue TCR repertoires likely differ from those in blood.

The donors were healthy, HIV-negative adults who had no recently reported acute infections or vaccinations. Only Caucasian adults living in Nashville, Tennessee, USA were represented among the donors. CD4+ T cells were enriched by magnetic negative selection, after which naive cells were positively selected on CD45RA and the negative fraction was taken as the memory subset. After blood collection by leukapheresis, PBMCs were isolated using Ficoll-Histopaque density gradient centrifugation and then cryopreserved in the vapor phase of liquid nitrogen. Purity and quantity of every magnetically sorted T cell population were checked by analytical flow cytometry. From each sorted fraction, genomic DNA was isolated and quantified by UV absorbance on a Nanodrop 2000c.

The sequence joins TRBV6-1 to TRBJ1-2, with the D gene call left open. Sequenced input: naive CD4+ T cells sorted from blood. The intended sense of this specimen's cell subset or site label: CD45RA+ positively selected. This TCR came from a young man in good health. The CDR3 protein is CASSEINTVYGYTF. The nucleotides are TGTGCCAGCAGTGAAATTAACACGGTCTATGGCTACACCTTC.